The 15 T cell receptor beta chains below come from one sample, sequenced in a study of blood T cell repertoires in COVID-19. Produced via immunoSEQ multiplex PCR; TCRdb's table is partial and in-frame only. The sample has approximately 200,000 clones, around 86% seen once. The material sequenced was peripheral blood. These receptors all stem from a man aged 45-65 years with acute or convalescent COVID-19.

The J gene is TRBJ1-1, the V gene TRBV10-3, with D unclear. CDR3 length: 13 amino acids. Per the germline V gene, CDR1 is ENHRY and CDR2 is SYGVKD. Trimming removed 4 bases at V and 1 base at J, with 7 bases between. The CDR3 DNA reads as TGTGCCATCAGTGTTACACAGAACACTGAAGCTTTCTTT. Its translation is CAISVTQNTEAFF.

V is TRBV29-1 and J is TRBJ2-2, with 7 nucleotides matching TRBD1. V was pared by 6 bases and J by 2 bases, with 6 bases of the junction left unmatched. This CDR3 is built from 14 residues. Per the germline V gene, CDR1 is SQVTM and CDR2 is ANQGSEA. The CDR3 loop reads CSVGRDSNTGELFF. DNA for the CDR3: TGCAGCGTGGGCCGGGACAGTAACACCGGGGAGCTGTTTTTT.

The chain carries TRBV29-1 and TRBJ1-2, with a weak D call TRBD1 (6 bases). The CDR3 contains 13 residues. CDR1 SQVTM and CDR2 ANQGSEA come from the germline V gene. V was cut by 4 bases and J by 8 bases, with 17 bases left in between. The CDR3 loop reads CSVVRVRGEGYTF. The CDR3 coding sequence is TGCAGCGTTGTCAGAGTCAGGGGCGAAGGCTACACCTTC.

This rearrangement joins TRBV27 to TRBJ1-1; TRBD1 aligns across 8 bases. The CDR3 has 14 amino acids. Germline V gene lookup returns CDR1 MNHEY and CDR2 SMNVEV (reference sequence). Trimming at V came to 3 bases and at J to 5 bases, leaving 5 bases not matched to a gene. CDR3 sequence (DNA): TGTGCCAGCAGTTTCCAGGGGGCGCCGACTGAAGCTTTCTTT. As protein: CASSFQGAPTEAFF.

The rearrangement links TRBV2 to TRBJ1-5; D is unresolved. Trimming took 0 bases from V and 9 from J, leaving 15 bases between them. Germline-derived CDR1 and CDR2 are SNHLY and FYNNEI. This CDR3 spans 15 amino acids. The CDR3 coding sequence is TGTGCCAGCAGTGAAGCCGGCCCCAGCAGCGGGCCCCAGCATTTT. This codes for CASSEAGPSSGPQHF.

The chain is built from TRBV10-3 and TRBJ2-5, with 9 bases matching TRBD1. Trimming cost V 4 bases and J 4 bases; bases outside gene matches: 7. Per germline, CDR1 ENHRY and CDR2 SYGVKD. The CDR3 loop spans 15 amino acids. This CDR3 is CAISGSGQGLETQYF. CDR3 in DNA: TGTGCCATCAGTGGATCCGGACAGGGGTTAGAGACCCAGTACTTC.

This clone was seen only once. This rearrangement joins TRBV2 to TRBJ1-5, with TRBD1 matching 9 bases. J was trimmed by 6 bases and V by 3 bases; bases with no gene match: 6. Germline-derived CDR1 and CDR2 are SNHLY and FYNNEI. The CDR3 runs 15 residues. DNA for the CDR3: TGTGCCAGCAGTGATGGGACAGGGCAGTTTCAGCCCCAGCATTTT. This encodes CASSDGTGQFQPQHF.

The CDR3 loop reads CASSDQGSNEKLFF. In nucleotides, the CDR3 is TGCGCCAGCAGTGACCAGGGATCGAATGAAAAACTGTTTTTT. The chain couples TRBV10-1 to TRBJ1-4, with a tentative D call TRBD1 (5 bases). CDR1 and CDR2 (germline): WNHNN, SYGVQD (reference sequence). This CDR3 comprises 14 residues. The V gene lost 3 bases and the J gene lost 5 bases, with 10 bases spanning the gap.

The chain joins TRBV5-1 to TRBJ2-2, with 12 bases that match TRBD2. The CDR3 is 15 amino acids. Per the germline V gene, CDR1 is SGHRS and CDR2 is YFSETQ. The V segment lost 4 bases and the J segment 4 bases; nucleotides outside the gene matches: 2. Here the CDR3 reads CASSPGLAGTGELFF. Here the CDR3 DNA reads TGCGCCAGCAGCCCGGGACTAGCGGGCACCGGGGAGCTGTTTTTT.

This chain uses TRBV2 with TRBJ1-2; no clear D gene. V was shortened by 7 bases and J by 3 bases, with 12 bases between the two germline ends. Germline lookup yields CDR1 SNHLY and CDR2 FYNNEI. This CDR3 has 13 residues. The CDR3, as DNA: TGTGCCAGCAAAGCGGGTTTGGACTATGGCTACACCTTC. Protein product: CASKAGLDYGYTF.

The gene calls are TRBV13 and TRBJ2-1; TRBD1 might be the D (6 bases). The CDR3 is 15 residues long. Germline V lookup: CDR1 PRHDT, CDR2 FYEKMQ (reference sequence). V was pared by 1 base and J by 6 bases, with 13 bases between. CDR3 sequence: CASSLEGSRGNEQFF. CDR3 sequence (DNA): TGTGCCAGCAGCTTAGAGGGGAGCAGGGGCAATGAGCAGTTCTTC.

The rearrangement links TRBV11-3 to TRBJ2-7; 7 positions match TRBD1. Germline V gene sequence: CDR1 SGHNT, CDR2 YENEEA. This CDR3 spans 15 amino acids. With 4 bases clipped from V and 0 bases from J, the junction kept 6 bases outside the gene matches. The CDR3 region has the DNA TGTGCCAGCAGCTCTCCGGGACAGTACTCCTACGAGCAGTACTTC. Translation: CASSSPGQYSYEQYF.

The chain is built from TRBV27 and TRBJ2-1, with TRBD1 matching 9 bases. Germline CDR1 is MNHEY and CDR2 is SMNVEV (reference sequence). The CDR3 runs to 15 residues. The V segment lost 7 bases and the J segment 6 bases; nucleotides outside the gene matches: 10. The DNA for the CDR3 is TGTGCCAGCAAGACGACCGGGACAGGGAGCAATGAGCAGTTCTTC. Translated, it gives CASKTTGTGSNEQFF.

The count of this clone is one. This chain connects TRBV6-5 to TRBJ2-3; maybe TRBD2 (5 bases). The CDR3 has 15 amino acids. Deletions cut 1 base from V and 4 bases from J, with 12 bases between. Germline V lookup: CDR1 MNHEY, CDR2 SVGAGI. DNA of the CDR3: TGTGCCAGCAGTTACTGGTCGGGGAACTCAGATACGCAGTATTTT. Translated: CASSYWSGNSDTQYF.

Only one count was recorded for this clone. J is TRBJ1-1 and V is TRBV5-1; D is unclear. V was pared by 2 bases and J by 4 bases, with 9 bases between. The CDR3 length is 13 residues. Germline lookup yields CDR1 SGHRS and CDR2 YFSETQ. CDR3 in DNA: TGCGCCAGCAGCTTAATTTTCGGCACTGAAGCTTTCTTT. Translating it yields CASSLIFGTEAFF.